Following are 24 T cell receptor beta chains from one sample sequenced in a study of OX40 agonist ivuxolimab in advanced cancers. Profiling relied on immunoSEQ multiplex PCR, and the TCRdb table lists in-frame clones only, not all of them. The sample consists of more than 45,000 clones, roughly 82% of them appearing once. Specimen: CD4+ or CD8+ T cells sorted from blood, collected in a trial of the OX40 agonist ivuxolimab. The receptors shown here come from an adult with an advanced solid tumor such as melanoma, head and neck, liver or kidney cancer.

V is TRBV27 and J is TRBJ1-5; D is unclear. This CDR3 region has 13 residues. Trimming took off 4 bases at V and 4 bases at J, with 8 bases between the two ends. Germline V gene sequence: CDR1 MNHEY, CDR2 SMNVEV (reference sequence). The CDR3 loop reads CASSSLPNQPQHF. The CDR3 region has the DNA TGTGCCAGCAGTTCCCTACCTAATCAGCCCCAGCATTTT.

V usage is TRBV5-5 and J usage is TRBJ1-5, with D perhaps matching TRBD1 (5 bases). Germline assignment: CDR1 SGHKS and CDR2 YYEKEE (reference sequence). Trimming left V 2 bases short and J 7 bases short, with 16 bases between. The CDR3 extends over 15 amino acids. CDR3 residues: CASSFGLGGGQPQHF. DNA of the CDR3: TGTGCCAGCAGCTTTGGGTTGGGGGGTGGGCAGCCCCAGCATTTT.

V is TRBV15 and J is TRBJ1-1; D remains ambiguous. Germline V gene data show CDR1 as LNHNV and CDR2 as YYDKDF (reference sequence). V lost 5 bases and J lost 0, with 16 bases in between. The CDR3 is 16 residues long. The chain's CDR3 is CATSRVLQNMNTEAFF. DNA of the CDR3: TGTGCCACCAGCCGCGTACTACAGAACATGAACACTGAAGCTTTCTTT.

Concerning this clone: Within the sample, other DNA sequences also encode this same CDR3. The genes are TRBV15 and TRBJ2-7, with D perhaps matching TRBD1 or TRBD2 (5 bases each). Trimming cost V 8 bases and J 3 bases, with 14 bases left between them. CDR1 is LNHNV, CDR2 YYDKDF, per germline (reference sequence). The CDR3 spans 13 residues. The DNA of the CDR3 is TGTGCCACCTCCCGGGACCTGAGCTACGAGCAGTACTTC. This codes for CATSRDLSYEQYF. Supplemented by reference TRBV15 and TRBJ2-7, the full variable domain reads DAMVIQNPRYQVTQFGKPVTLSCSQTLNHNVMYWYQQKSSQAPKLLFHYYDKDFNNEADTPDNFQSRRPNTSFCFLDIRSPGLGDTAMYLCATSRDLSYEQYFGPGTRLTVT.

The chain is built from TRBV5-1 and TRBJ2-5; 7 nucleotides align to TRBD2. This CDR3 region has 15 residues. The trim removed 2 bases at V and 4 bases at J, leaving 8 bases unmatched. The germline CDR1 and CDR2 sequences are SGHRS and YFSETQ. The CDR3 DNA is TGCGCCAGCAGCTTCTGGTGGGAGGGAGGAGAGACCCAGTACTTC. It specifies CASSFWWEGGETQYF.

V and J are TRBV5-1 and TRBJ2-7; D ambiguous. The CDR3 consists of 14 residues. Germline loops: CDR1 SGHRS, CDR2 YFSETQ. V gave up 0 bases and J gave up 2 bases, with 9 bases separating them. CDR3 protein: CASSLDIWAYEQYF. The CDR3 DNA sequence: TGCGCCAGCAGCTTGGATATATGGGCCTACGAGCAGTACTTC.

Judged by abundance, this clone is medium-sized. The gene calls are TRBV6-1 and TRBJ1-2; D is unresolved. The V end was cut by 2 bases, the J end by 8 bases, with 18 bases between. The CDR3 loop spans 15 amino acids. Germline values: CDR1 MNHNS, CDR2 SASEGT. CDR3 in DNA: TGTGCCAGCAGTGAATCGGGCAGATTAGGTTTAGGCTACACCTTC. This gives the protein CASSESGRLGLGYTF.

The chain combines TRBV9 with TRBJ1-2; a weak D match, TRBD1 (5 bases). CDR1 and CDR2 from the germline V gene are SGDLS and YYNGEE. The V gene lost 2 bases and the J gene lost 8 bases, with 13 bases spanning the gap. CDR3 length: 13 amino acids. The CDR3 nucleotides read TGTGCCAGCAGCGTCGGTGGGGGAGGAGGCTACACCTTC. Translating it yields CASSVGGGGGYTF.

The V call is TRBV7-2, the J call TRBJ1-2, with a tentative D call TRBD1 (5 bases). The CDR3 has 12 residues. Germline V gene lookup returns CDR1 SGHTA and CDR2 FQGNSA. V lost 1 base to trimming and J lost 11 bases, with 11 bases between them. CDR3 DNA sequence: TGTGCCAGCAGCTTAGAGATCGAGGGGTACACCTTC. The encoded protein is CASSLEIEGYTF.

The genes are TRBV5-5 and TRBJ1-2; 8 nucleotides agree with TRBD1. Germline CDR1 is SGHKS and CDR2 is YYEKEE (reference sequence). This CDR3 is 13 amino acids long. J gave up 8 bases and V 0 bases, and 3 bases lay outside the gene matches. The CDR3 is CASSLATGEGYTF. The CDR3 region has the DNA TGTGCCAGCAGCTTGGCGACAGGGGAAGGCTACACCTTC.

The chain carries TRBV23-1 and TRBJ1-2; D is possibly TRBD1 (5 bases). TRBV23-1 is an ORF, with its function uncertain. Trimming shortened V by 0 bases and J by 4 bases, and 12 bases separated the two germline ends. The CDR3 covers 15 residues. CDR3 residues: CASSQSGGVRYGYTF. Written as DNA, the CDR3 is TGCGCCAGCAGTCAATCCGGAGGGGTACGCTATGGCTACACCTTC.

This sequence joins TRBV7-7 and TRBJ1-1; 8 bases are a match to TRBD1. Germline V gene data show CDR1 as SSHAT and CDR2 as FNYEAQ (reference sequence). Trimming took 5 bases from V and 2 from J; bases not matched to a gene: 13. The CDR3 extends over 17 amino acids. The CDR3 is CASSPGRAGGGNTEAFF. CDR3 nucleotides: TGTGCCAGCAGCCCGGGACGGGCAGGGGGCGGAAACACTGAAGCTTTCTTT.

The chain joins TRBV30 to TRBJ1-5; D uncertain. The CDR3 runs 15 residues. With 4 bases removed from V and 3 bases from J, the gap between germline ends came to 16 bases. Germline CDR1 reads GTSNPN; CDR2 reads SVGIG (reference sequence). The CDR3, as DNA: TGTGCCTGGAACCCGGGCGACGGCTCCAATCAGCCCCAGCATTTT. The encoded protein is CAWNPGDGSNQPQHF.

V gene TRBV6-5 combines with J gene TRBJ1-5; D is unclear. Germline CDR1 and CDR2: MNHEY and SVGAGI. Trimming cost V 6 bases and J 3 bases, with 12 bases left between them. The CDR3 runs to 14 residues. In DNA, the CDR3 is TGTGCCAGCAGGGATGACACCTCCAATCAGCCCCAGCATTTT. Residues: CASRDDTSNQPQHF.

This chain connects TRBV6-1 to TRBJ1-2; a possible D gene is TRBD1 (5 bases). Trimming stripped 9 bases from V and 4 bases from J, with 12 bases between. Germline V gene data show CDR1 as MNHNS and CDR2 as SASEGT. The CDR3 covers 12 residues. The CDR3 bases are TGTGCCAGTAGATTAGGGGCCTATGGCTACACCTTC. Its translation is CASRLGAYGYTF.

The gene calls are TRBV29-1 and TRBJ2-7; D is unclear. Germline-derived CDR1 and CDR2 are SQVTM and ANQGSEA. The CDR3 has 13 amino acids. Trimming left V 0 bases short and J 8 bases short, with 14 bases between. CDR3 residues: CSVEDRQAQKQYF. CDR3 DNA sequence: TGCAGCGTTGAAGATCGTCAGGCGCAGAAGCAGTACTTC.

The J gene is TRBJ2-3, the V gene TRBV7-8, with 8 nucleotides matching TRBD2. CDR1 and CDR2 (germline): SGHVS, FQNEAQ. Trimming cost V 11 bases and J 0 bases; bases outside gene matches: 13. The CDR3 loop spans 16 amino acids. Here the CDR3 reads CAGGRLAGGSTDTQYF. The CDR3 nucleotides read TGTGCCGGTGGGCGGCTAGCGGGTGGAAGCACAGATACGCAGTATTTT.

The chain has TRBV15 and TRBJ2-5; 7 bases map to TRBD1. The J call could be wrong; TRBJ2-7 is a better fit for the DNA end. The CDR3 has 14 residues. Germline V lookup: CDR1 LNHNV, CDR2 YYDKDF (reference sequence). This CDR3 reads CATSRERGHYEQYF. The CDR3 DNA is TGTGCCACCAGCAGAGAGAGGGGGCACTACGAGCAGTACTTC.

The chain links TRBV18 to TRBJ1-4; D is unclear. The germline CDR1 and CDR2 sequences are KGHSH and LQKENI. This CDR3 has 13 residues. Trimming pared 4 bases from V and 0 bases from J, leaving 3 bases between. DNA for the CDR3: TGTGCCAGCTCACTTGCAACTAATGAAAAACTGTTTTTT. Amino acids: CASSLATNEKLFF.

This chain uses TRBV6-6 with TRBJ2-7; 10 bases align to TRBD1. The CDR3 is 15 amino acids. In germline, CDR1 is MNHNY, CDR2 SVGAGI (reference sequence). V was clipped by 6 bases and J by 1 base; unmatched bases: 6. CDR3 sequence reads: CASSRGQGGSYEQYF. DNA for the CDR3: TGTGCCAGCAGCCGCGGACAGGGGGGGTCCTACGAGCAGTACTTC.

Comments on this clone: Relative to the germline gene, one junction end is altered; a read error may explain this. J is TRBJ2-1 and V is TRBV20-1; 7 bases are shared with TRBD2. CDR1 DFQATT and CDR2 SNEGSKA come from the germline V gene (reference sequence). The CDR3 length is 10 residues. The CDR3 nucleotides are TGCAGTGCTTATCCGGGACTACAAATCTTC. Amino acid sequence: CSAYPGLQIF.

The CDR3 nucleotides are TGTGCCAGCAGCTTAGAACAGGGTGGCACCGGGGAGCTGTTTTTT. This gives the protein CASSLEQGGTGELFF. The chain recombines TRBV7-6 with TRBJ2-2; TRBD1 might be the D (6 bases). Per germline, CDR1 SGHVS and CDR2 FNYEAQ. Trimming cost V 1 base and J 4 bases, with 10 bases left between them. The CDR3 covers 15 residues.

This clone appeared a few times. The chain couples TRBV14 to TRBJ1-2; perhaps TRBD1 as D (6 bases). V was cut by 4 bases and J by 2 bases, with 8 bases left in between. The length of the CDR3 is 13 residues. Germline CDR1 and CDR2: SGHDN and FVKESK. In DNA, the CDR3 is TGTGCCAGCAGCCCGGACAGAAACTATGGCTACACCTTC. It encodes CASSPDRNYGYTF.

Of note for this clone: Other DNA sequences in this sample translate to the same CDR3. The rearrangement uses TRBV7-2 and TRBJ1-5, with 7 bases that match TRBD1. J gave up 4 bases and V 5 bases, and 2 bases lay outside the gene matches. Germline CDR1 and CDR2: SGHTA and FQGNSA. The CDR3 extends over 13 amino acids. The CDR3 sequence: CASSPQGNQPQHF. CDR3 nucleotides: TGTGCCAGCAGCCCACAGGGGAATCAGCCCCAGCATTTT.